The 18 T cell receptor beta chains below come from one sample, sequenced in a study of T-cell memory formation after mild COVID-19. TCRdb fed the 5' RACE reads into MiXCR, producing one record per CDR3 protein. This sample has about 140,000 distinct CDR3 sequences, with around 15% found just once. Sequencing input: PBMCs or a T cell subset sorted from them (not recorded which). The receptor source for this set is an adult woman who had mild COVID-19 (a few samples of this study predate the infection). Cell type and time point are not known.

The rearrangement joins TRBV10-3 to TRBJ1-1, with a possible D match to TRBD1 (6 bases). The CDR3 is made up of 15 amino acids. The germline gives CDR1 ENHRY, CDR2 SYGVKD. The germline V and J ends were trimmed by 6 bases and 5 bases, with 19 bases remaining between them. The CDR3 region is CAIRYEAGTTTEAFF. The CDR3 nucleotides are TGTGCCATCAGGTACGAGGCAGGGACAACAACTGAAGCTTTCTTT.

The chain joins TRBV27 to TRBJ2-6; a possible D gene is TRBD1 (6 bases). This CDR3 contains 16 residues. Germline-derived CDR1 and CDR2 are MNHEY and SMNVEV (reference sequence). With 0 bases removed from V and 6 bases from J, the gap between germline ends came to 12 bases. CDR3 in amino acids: CASSLSMGAAANVLTF. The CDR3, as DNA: TGTGCCAGCAGTTTATCGATGGGGGCGGCGGCCAACGTCCTGACTTTC.

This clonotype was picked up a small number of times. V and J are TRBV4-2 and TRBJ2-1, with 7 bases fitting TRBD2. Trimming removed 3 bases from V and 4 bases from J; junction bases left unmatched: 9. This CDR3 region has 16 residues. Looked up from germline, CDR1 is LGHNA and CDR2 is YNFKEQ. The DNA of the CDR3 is TGTGCCAGCAGCCATTCTCTTGCGGGAGATTACAATGAGCAGTTCTTC. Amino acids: CASSHSLAGDYNEQFF.

The CDR3 nucleotides read TGTGCCAGCAGCATGCCCCAGCAAGGCGAGCAGTACTTC. As protein: CASSMPQQGEQYF. The rearrangement joins TRBV11-2 to TRBJ2-7, with D unresolved. This CDR3 is built from 13 residues. Germline lookup yields CDR1 SGHAT and CDR2 FQNNGV. Deletions cut 5 bases from V and 6 bases from J, with 14 bases between. The variable domain in full, completed from reference TRBV11-2 and TRBJ2-7, reads EAGVAQSPRYKIIEKRQSVAFWCNPISGHATLYWYQQILGQGPKLLIQFQNNGVVDDSQLPKDRFSAERLKGVDSTLKIQPAKLEDSAVYLCASSMPQQGEQYFGPGTRLTVT.

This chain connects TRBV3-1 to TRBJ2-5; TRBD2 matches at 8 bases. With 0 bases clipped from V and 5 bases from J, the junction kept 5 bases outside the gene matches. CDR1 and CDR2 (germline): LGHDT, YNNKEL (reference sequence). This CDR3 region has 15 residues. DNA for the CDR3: TGTGCCAGCAGCCAAGATATCGGGAGGGCGGAGACCCAGTACTTC. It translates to CASSQDIGRAETQYF.

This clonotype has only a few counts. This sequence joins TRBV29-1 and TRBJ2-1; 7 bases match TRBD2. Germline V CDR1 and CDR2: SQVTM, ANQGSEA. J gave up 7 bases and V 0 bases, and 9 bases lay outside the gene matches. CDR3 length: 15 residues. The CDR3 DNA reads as TGCAGCGTTGAAGATTACGAGCGGGGTGGAAATGAGCAGTTCTTC. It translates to CSVEDYERGGNEQFF.

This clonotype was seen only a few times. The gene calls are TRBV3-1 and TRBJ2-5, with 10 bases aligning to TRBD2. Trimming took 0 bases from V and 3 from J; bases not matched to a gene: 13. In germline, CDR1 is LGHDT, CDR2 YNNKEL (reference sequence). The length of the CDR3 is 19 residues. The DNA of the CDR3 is TGTGCCAGCAGCCAAGAATCGCCGGTAGCGGGAGGCCCAAAAGAGACCCAGTACTTC. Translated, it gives CASSQESPVAGGPKETQYF.

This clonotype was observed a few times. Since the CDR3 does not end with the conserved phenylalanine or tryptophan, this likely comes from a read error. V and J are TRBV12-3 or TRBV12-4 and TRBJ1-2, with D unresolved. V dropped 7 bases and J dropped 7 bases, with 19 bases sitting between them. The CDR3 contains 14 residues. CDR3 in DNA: TGTGCCAGCATTCTAGGACGGAGCGGTGGTGGCTACACCATC. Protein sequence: CASILGRSGGGYTI.

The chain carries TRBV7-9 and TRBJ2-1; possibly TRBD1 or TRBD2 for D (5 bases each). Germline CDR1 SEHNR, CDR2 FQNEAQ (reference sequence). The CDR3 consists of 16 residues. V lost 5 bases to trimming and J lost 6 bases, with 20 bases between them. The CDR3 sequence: CASSPPLAGTPNEQFF. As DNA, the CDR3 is TGTGCCAGCAGCCCCCCCCTGGCAGGGACCCCCAATGAGCAGTTCTTC. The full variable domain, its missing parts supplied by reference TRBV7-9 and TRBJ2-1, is DTGVSQNPRHKITKRGQNVTFRCDPISEHNRLYWYRQTLGQGPEFLTYFQNEAQLEKSRLLSDRFSAERPKGSFSTLEIQRTEQGDSAMYLCASSPPLAGTPNEQFFGPGTRLTVL.

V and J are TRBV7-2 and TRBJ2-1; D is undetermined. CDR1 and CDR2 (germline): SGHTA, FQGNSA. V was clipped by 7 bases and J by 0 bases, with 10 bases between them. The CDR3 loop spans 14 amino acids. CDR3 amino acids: CASTSRSSYNEQFF. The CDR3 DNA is TGTGCCAGCACCTCGCGGAGCTCCTACAATGAGCAGTTCTTC.

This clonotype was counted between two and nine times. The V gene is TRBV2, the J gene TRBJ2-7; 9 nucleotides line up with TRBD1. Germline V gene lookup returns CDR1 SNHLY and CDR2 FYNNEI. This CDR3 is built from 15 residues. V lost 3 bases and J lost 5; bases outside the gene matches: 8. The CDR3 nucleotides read TGTGCCAGCAGTGACCCTGGGACAGGGAGCCACGAGCAGTACTTC. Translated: CASSDPGTGSHEQYF. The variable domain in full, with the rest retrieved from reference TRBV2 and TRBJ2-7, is EPEVTQTPSHQVTQMGQEVILRCVPISNHLYFYWYRQILGQKVEFLVSFYNNEISEKSEIFDDQFSVERPDGSNFTLKIRSTKLEDSAMYFCASSDPGTGSHEQYFGPGTRLTVT.

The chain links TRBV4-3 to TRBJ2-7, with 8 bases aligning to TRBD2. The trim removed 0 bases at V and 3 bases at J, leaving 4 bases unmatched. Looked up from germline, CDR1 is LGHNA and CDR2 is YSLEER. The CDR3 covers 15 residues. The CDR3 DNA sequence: TGCGCCAGCAGCCAAGAGTTAGCGGGAATCTACGAGCAGTACTTC. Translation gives CASSQELAGIYEQYF.

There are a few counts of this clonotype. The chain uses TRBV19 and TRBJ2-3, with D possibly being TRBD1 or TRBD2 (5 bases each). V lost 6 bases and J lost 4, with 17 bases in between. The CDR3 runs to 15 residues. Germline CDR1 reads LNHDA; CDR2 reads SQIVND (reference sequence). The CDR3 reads CASSHTGTASDTQYF. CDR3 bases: TGTGCCAGTAGCCACACCGGGACGGCGTCAGATACGCAGTATTTT.

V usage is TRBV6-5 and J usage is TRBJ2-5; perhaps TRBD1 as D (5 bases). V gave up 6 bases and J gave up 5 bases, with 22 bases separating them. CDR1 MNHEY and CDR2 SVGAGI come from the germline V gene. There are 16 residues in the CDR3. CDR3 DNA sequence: TGTGCCAGCAGCCCCACTGGCGTCAGGGTGTGGGAGACCCAGTACTTC. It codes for CASSPTGVRVWETQYF.

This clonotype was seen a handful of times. In DNA, the CDR3 is TGTGCCACCCTAGTAGGGGCAGGCGGGGAGCTGTTTTTT. The encoded protein is CATLVGAGGELFF. The genes are TRBV19 and TRBJ2-2, with D possibly being TRBD1 (5 bases). The germline V gene has CDR1 LNHDA and CDR2 SQIVND (reference sequence). The length of the CDR3 is 13 residues. The V and J ends lost 10 bases and 7 bases respectively, with 16 bases between them.

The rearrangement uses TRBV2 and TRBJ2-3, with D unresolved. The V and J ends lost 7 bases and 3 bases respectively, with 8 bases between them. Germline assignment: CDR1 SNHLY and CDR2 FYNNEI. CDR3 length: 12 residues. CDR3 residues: CASTQQTDTQYF. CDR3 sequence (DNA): TGTGCCAGCACCCAGCAAACAGATACGCAGTATTTT.

The CDR3 nucleotides are TGTGCCAGCAGCTTGGGACAGGGGTTGGGGGATGAGCAGTTCTTC. This codes for CASSLGQGLGDEQFF. The chain combines TRBV5-5 with TRBJ2-1; 8 positions match TRBD1. The CDR3 runs 15 residues. Germline V gene lookup returns CDR1 SGHKS and CDR2 YYEKEE (reference sequence). V shed 0 bases, J shed 8 bases, and the junction held 7 bases outside the gene matches. The complete variable domain, with remaining parts taken from reference TRBV5-5 and TRBJ2-1, reads DAGVTQSPTHLIKTRGQQVTLRCSPISGHKSVSWYQQVLGQGPQFIFQYYEKEERGRGNFPDRFSARQFPNYSSELNVNALLLGDSALYLCASSLGQGLGDEQFFGPGTRLTVL.

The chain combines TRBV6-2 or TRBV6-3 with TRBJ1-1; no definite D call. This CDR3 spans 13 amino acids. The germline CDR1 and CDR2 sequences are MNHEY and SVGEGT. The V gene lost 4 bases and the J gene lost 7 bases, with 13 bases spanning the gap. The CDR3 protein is CASSSLLIGEAFF. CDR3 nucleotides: TGTGCCAGCAGTTCCCTGCTTATCGGTGAAGCTTTCTTT.